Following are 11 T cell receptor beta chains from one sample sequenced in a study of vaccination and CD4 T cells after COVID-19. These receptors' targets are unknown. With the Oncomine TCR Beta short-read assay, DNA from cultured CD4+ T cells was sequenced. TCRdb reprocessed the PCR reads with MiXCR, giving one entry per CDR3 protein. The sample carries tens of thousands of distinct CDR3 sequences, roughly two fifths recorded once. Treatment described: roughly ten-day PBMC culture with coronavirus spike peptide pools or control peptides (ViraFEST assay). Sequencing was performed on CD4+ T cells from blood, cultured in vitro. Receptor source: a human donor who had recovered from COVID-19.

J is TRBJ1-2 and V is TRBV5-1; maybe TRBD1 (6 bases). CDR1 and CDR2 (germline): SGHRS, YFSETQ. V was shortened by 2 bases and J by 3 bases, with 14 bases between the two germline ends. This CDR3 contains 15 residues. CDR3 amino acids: CASSLTGTEHYGYTF. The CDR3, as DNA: TGCGCCAGCAGCTTAACAGGGACGGAGCACTATGGCTACACCTTC.

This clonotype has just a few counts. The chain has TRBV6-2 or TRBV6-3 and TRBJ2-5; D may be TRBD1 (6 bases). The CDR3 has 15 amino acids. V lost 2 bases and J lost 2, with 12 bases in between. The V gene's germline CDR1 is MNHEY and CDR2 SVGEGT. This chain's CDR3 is CASSYPQTGQETQYF. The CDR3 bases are TGTGCCAGCAGTTACCCGCAGACAGGACAAGAGACCCAGTACTTC.

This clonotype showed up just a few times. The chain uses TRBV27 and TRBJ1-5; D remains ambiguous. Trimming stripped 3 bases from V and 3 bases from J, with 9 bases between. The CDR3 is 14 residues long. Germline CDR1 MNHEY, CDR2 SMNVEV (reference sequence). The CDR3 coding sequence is TGTGCCAGCAGTTTTGTCGGAGCCAATCAGCCCCAGCATTTT. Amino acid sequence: CASSFVGANQPQHF.

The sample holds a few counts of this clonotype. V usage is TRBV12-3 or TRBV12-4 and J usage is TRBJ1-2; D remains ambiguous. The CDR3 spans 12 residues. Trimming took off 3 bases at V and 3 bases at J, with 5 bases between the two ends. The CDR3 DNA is TGTGCCAGCAGTTTTGGGTACTATGGCTACACCTTC. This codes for CASSFGYYGYTF.

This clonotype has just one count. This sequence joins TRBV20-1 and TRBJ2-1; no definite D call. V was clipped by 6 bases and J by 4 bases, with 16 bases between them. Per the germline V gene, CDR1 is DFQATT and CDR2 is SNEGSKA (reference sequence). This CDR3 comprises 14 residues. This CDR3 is CSATRPDRYNEQFF. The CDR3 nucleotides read TGCAGTGCCACCCGGCCGGACCGTTACAATGAGCAGTTCTTC.

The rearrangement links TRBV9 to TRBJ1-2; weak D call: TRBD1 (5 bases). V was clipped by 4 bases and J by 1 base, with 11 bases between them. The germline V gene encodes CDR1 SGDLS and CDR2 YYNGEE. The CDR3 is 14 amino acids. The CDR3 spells CASSPGNSNYGYTF. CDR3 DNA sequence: TGTGCCAGCAGCCCAGGGAACAGTAACTATGGCTACACCTTC.

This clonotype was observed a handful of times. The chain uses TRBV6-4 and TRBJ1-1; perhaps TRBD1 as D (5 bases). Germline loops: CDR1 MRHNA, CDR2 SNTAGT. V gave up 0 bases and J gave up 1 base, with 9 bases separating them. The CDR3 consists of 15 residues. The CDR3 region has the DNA TGTGCCAGCAGTGACTCCACGGGGGGGAACACTGAAGCTTTCTTT. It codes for CASSDSTGGNTEAFF.

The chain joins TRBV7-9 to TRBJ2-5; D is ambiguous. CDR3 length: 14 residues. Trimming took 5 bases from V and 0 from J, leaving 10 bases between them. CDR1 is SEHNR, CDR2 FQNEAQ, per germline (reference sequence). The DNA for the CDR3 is TGTGCCAGCAGCAAGAGAATAAACCAAGAGACCCAGTACTTC. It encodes CASSKRINQETQYF.

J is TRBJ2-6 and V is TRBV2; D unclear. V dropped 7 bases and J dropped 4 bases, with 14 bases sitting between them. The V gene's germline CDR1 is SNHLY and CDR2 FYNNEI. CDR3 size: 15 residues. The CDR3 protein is CASNTDARGANVLTF. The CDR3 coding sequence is TGTGCCAGCAATACCGACGCTCGCGGGGCCAACGTCCTGACTTTC.

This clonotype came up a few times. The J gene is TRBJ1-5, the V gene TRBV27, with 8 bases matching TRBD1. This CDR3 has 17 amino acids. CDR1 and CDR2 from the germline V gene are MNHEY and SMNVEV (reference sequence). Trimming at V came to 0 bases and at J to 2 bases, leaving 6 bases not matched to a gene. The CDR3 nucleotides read TGTGCCAGCAGTTTATCGGGCACGACAGGGGGCAATCAGCCCCAGCATTTT. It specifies CASSLSGTTGGNQPQHF.

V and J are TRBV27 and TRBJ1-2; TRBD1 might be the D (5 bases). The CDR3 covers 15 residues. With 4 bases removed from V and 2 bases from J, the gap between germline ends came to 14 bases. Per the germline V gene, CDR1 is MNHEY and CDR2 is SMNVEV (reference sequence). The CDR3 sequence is CASSYPGRGNYGYTF. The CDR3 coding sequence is TGTGCCAGCAGTTACCCGGGGCGGGGCAACTATGGCTACACCTTC.